The text below deals with one TCR beta chain. Documented time point: peripheral blood 6 weeks after treatment start. Sequenced by immunoSEQ multiplex PCR; TCRdb stores in-frame clones only, minus some. The data contain over 70,000 clones, roughly 85% of them singletons. These data belong to a study of PD-L1 blockade in urothelial cancer. CDR1 is SEHNR, CDR2 FQNEAQ, per germline (reference sequence). Trimming removed 1 base from V and 2 bases from J; junction bases left unmatched: 13. The CDR3 sequence is 19 residues long. The source was PBMCs, collected around atezolizumab (anti-PD-L1) treatment. This chain uses TRBV7-9 with TRBJ2-7, with 11 bases that match TRBD1. The source is a man in his sixties or seventies with urothelial cancer. The CDR3 region has the DNA TGTGCCAGCAGCTTAGATTGGAGGGGAGGACAGGGGGCAGCCTACGAGCAGTACTTC. Amino acids: CASSLDWRGGQGAAYEQYF.